This T cell receptor (beta chain) is drawn from a study of T cell changes during pregnancy in multiple sclerosis. Clones were sequenced by immunoSEQ multiplex PCR, and TCRdb holds only the in-frame ones, with some missing. The data show 84,000 or so clones, 94% seen once. The CDR3 extends over 13 amino acids. Trimming took off 2 bases at V and 0 bases at J, with 5 bases between the two ends. Germline V gene data show CDR1 as SGHRS and CDR2 as YFSETQ. The sequence was obtained from a female donor with multiple sclerosis, enrolled in a pregnancy study. The chain combines TRBV5-1 with TRBJ1-2, with unresolved D. The sample here was peripheral blood, taken in the third trimester of pregnancy. The DNA of the CDR3 is TGCGCCAGCAGCTTCAACACTAACTATGGCTACACCTTC. Amino acid sequence: CASSFNTNYGYTF.